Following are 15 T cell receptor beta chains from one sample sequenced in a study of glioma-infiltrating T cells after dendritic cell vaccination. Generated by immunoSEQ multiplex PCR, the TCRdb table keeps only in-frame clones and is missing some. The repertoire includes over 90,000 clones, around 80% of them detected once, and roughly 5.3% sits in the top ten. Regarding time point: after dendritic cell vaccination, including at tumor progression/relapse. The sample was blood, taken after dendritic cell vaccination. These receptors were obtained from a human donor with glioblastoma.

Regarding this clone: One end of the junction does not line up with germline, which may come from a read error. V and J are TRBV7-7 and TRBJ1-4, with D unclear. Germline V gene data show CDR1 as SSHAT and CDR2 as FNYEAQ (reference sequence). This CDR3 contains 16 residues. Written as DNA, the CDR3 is TGTGCTAGCAGCTTAAACTTTAGAGGGACTAATGAAAAACTGTTTTTT. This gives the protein CASSLNFRGTNEKLFF.

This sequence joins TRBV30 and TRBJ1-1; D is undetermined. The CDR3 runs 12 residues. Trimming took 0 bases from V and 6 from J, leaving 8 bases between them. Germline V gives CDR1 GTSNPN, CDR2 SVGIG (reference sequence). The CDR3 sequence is CAWSVRAAEAFF. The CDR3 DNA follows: TGTGCCTGGAGTGTACGCGCGGCTGAAGCTTTCTTT.

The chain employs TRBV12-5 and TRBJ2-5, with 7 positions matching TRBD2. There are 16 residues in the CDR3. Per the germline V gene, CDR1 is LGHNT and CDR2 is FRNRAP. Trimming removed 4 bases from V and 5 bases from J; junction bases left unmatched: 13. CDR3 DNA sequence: TGTGCTAGTGGTTCTGGGGGGGGAGGGGCCGGGGAGACCCAGTACTTC. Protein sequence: CASGSGGGGAGETQYF. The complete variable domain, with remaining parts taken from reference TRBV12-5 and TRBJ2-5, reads DARVTQTPRHKVTEMGQEVTMRCQPILGHNTVFWYRQTMMQGLELLAYFRNRAPLDDSGMPKDRFSAEMPDATLATLKIQPSEPRDSAVYFCASGSGGGGAGETQYFGPGTRLLVL.

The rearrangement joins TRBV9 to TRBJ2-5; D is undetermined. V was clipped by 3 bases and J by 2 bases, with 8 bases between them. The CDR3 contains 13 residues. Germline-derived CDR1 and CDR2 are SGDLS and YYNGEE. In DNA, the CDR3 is TGTGCCAGCAGCGGCCGGTGGCAAGAGACCCAGTACTTC. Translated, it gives CASSGRWQETQYF.

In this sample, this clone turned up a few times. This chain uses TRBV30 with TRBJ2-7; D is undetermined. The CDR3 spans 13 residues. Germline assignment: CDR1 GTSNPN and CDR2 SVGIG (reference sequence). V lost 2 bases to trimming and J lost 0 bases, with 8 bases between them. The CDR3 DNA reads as TGTGCCTGGAGTTCAGGAACCTCCTACGAGCAGTACTTC. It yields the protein CAWSSGTSYEQYF. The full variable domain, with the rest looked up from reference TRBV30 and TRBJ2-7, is SQTIHQWPATLVQPVGSPLSLECTVEGTSNPNLYWYRQAAGRGLQLLFYSVGIGQISSEVPQNLSASRPQDRQFILSSKKLLLSDSGFYLCAWSSGTSYEQYFGPGTRLTVT.

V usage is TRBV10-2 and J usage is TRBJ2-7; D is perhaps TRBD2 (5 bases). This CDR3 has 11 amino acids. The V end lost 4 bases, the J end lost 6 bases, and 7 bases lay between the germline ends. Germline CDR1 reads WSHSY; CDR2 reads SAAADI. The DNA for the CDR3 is TGCGCCAGCAGTGTTACTAGCGAGCAGTACTTC. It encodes CASSVTSEQYF.

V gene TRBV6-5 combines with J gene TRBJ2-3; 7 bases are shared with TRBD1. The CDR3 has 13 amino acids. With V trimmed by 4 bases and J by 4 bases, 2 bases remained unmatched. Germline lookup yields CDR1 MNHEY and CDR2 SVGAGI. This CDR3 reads CASSFTGADTQYF. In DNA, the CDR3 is TGTGCCAGCAGTTTCACAGGGGCAGATACGCAGTATTTT.

The CDR3 region has the DNA TGTGCCAGTAGTATAGGGGCAGGGTTCGGAAACGAGCAGTACTTC. Protein product: CASSIGAGFGNEQYF. This chain joins TRBV19 and TRBJ2-7; D is perhaps TRBD1 (5 bases). This CDR3 spans 15 amino acids. Germline-derived CDR1 and CDR2 are LNHDA and SQIVND (reference sequence). Trimming pared 1 base from V and 5 bases from J, leaving 15 bases between.

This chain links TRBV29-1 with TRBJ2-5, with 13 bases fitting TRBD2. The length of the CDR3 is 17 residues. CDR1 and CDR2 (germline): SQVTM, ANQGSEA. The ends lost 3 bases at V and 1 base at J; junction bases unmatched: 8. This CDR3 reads CSVERTSGGGIQETQYF. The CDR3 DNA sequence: TGCAGCGTTGAGCGGACTAGCGGGGGAGGGATCCAAGAGACCCAGTACTTC. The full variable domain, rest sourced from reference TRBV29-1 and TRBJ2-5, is SAVISQKPSRDICQRGTSLTIQCQVDSQVTMMFWYRQQPGQSLTLIATANQGSEATYESGFVIDKFPISRPNLTFSTLTVSNMSPEDSSIYLCSVERTSGGGIQETQYFGPGTRLLVL.

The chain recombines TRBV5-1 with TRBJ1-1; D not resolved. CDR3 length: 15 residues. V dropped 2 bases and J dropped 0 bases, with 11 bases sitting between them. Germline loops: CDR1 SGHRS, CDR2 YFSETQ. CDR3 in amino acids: CASSFQESMNTEAFF. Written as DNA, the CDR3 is TGCGCCAGCAGCTTCCAGGAATCCATGAACACTGAAGCTTTCTTT.

The CDR3 sequence is CASSIDRGNYNEQFF. The CDR3 DNA follows: TGTGCCAGTAGTATAGACAGGGGCAACTACAATGAGCAGTTCTTC. This sequence joins TRBV19 and TRBJ2-1; TRBD1 might be the D (6 bases). Germline V gene lookup returns CDR1 LNHDA and CDR2 SQIVND (reference sequence). The V and J ends lost 0 bases and 3 bases respectively, with 9 bases between them. CDR3 length equals 15 residues.

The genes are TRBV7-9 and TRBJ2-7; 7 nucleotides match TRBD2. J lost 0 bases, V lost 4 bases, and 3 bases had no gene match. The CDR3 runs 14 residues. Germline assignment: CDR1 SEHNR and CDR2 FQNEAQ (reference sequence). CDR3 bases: TGTGCCAGCAGCTCACTAGCGTCCTCCTACGAGCAGTACTTC. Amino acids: CASSSLASSYEQYF.

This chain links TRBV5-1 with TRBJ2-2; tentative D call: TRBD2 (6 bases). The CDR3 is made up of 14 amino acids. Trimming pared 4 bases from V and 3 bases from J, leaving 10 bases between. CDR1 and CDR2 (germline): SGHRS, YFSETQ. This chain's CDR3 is CASSKEGHTGELFF. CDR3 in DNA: TGCGCCAGCAGCAAGGAGGGGCACACCGGGGAGCTGTTTTTT.

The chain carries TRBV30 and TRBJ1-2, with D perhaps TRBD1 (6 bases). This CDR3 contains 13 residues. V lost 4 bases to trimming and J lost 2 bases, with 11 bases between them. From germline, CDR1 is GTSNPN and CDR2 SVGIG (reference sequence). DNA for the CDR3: TGTGCCTGGACCGGGGACAAGAACTATGGCTACACCTTC. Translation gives CAWTGDKNYGYTF.

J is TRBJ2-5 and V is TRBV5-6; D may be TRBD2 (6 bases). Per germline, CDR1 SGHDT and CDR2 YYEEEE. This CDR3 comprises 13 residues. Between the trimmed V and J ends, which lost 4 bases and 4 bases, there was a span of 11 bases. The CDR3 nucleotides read TGTGCCAGCAGCCTCCCGCGGGGAGAGACCCAGTACTTC. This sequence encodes CASSLPRGETQYF.